The 11 T cell receptor beta chains presented below share a single source sample, sequenced in a study of T cell changes during pregnancy in multiple sclerosis. This table comes from immunoSEQ multiplex PCR, and its TCRdb copy is limited to in-frame clones, with some not included. Counted here are 75,000 to 90,000 clones, roughly nine tenths occurring once; the ten biggest clones make up 3% to 4%. The source was PBMCs, collected in the first trimester of pregnancy. These receptors were collected from a female donor in good health, serving as a control in a pregnancy study. Some clones in this sample may be carry-over from other donors' samples.

The genes are TRBV4-3 and TRBJ1-5; 8 bases are a match to TRBD1. CDR3 length: 22 amino acids. The germline V gene encodes CDR1 LGHNA and CDR2 YSLEER. J gave up 0 bases and V 0 bases, and 19 bases lay outside the gene matches. CDR3: CASSQDWGTGGVPNHSNQPQHF. For the CDR3, the DNA is TGCGCCAGCAGCCAAGATTGGGGGACAGGAGGGGTCCCCAATCATAGCAATCAGCCCCAGCATTTT.

This chain uses TRBV7-9 with TRBJ2-6; the match to TRBD1 covers 9 bases. Germline CDR1 SEHNR, CDR2 FQNEAQ (reference sequence). V was clipped by 5 bases and J by 2 bases; unmatched bases: 4. The CDR3 covers 16 residues. The CDR3 sequence is CASSQTGGAGANVLTF. The CDR3 DNA is TGTGCCAGCAGCCAAACAGGGGGCGCTGGGGCCAACGTCCTGACTTTC.

The J gene is TRBJ2-7, the V gene TRBV7-9; 8 bases are a match to TRBD1. Germline V CDR1 and CDR2: SEHNR, FQNEAQ (reference sequence). The CDR3 spans 15 residues. V was pared by 5 bases and J by 5 bases, with 11 bases of the junction left unmatched. DNA of the CDR3: TGTGCCAGCAGCACCGGACAGGGACCAGTGGACGAGCAGTACTTC. Amino acids: CASSTGQGPVDEQYF.

This chain joins TRBV9 and TRBJ1-5; 7 bases line up with TRBD1. V lost 4 bases to trimming and J lost 0 bases; unmatched junction nucleotides: 4. The CDR3 length is 15 residues. Germline V gene lookup returns CDR1 SGDLS and CDR2 YYNGEE. DNA of the CDR3: TGTGCCAGCAGCAGACAGGGTTATAGCAATCAGCCCCAGCATTTT. This codes for CASSRQGYSNQPQHF.

The chain couples TRBV2 to TRBJ1-1; D is possibly TRBD1 (5 bases). Germline V gene data show CDR1 as SNHLY and CDR2 as FYNNEI. The CDR3 is 15 residues long. The V end lost 3 bases, the J end lost 8 bases, and 19 bases lay between the germline ends. The CDR3 nucleotides are TGTGCCAGCAGTGATTTGGGGGGGAGGGGCGGAGAAGCTTTCTTT. This codes for CASSDLGGRGGEAFF.

This chain joins TRBV29-1 and TRBJ2-3, with TRBD2 matching 10 bases. CDR1 is SQVTM and CDR2 is ANQGSEA in the germline V gene. CDR3 size: 14 residues. Trimming at V came to 7 bases and at J to 4 bases, leaving 8 bases not matched to a gene. CDR3 coding DNA: TGCAGCGCCCGTAGCGGGGGGTGGGCAGATACGCAGTATTTT. Its translation: CSARSGGWADTQYF.

This clone appeared once. The chain uses TRBV4-1 and TRBJ1-1; 7 bases map to TRBD1. There are 12 residues in the CDR3. V shed 3 bases, J shed 14 bases, and the junction held 9 bases outside the gene matches. Germline-derived CDR1 and CDR2 are MGHRA and YSYEKL. In DNA form, the CDR3 reads TGCGCCAGCAGCCAGGTGGACAGGTTGTTATTCTTT. Translation gives CASSQVDRLLFF.

V gene TRBV4-2 combines with J gene TRBJ2-7, with 8 bases aligning to TRBD1. CDR3 size: 15 residues. V was pared by 2 bases and J by 0 bases, with 3 bases of the junction left unmatched. The germline CDR1 and CDR2 sequences are LGHNA and YNFKEQ. This CDR3 is CASSQQGASSYEQYF. CDR3 nucleotide sequence: TGTGCCAGCAGCCAACAGGGGGCTAGCTCCTACGAGCAGTACTTC.

This clone was observed once. The chain has TRBV7-9 and TRBJ1-5, with unresolved D. This CDR3 spans 16 amino acids. Trimming took off 0 bases at V and 5 bases at J, with 14 bases between the two ends. Per germline, CDR1 SEHNR and CDR2 FQNEAQ (reference sequence). CDR3 sequence reads: CASSLAPTSMDQPQHF. The CDR3 DNA is TGTGCCAGCAGCTTAGCCCCAACAAGTATGGATCAGCCCCAGCATTTT.

V gene TRBV7-9 combines with J gene TRBJ2-5; 14 bases align to TRBD2. The germline gives CDR1 SEHNR, CDR2 FQNEAQ (reference sequence). The CDR3 covers 18 residues. V lost 4 bases and J lost 4; bases outside the gene matches: 11. This chain's CDR3 is CASSSRLAGGPNLETQYF. In nucleotides, the CDR3 is TGTGCCAGCAGCTCAAGACTAGCGGGGGGGCCGAATCTAGAGACCCAGTACTTC.

This clone was observed once. The genes are TRBV2 and TRBJ1-4; TRBD1 matches at 7 bases. V lost 4 bases and J lost 5; bases outside the gene matches: 10. This CDR3 has 16 amino acids. Germline V lookup: CDR1 SNHLY, CDR2 FYNNEI. The CDR3 coding sequence is TGTGCCAGCAGTGCAATGACAGGGCTTCTCAATGAAAAACTGTTTTTT. As protein: CASSAMTGLLNEKLFF.